The entry below gives a single T cell receptor beta chain sequence along with its context. The antigen remains undetermined. Semi-nested PCR with Nested Universal Primer A followed constant-region reverse priming of full-length variable regions. TCRdb called the 5' RACE reads again in MiXCR, with one record for every CDR3 protein. This sample has 45,000 to 60,000 distinct CDR3 sequences, with about 24% found just once. Overall study findings and caveats: The larger-cohort validation was restricted to a single TCR beta V-J rearrangement rather than whole repertoires. Tumor memory CD4+ T cell TCR gene usage clustered with blood and lymph node memory CD4+ cells and lymph node naive CD4+ cells.

The CDR3 is made up of 14 amino acids. V was cut by 1 base and J by 2 bases, with 6 bases left in between. The germline gives CDR1 MGHRA, CDR2 YSYEKL. Naive CD4+ T cells were purified with Tregs depleted by CD25. The sequenced material came from tumor-infiltrating naive CD4+ T cells sorted from the breast tumor. Documented subset: naive CD4+ T cells, CD4+CD45RA+CD25-. The chain links TRBV4-1 to TRBJ1-5; D perhaps matches TRBD1 (5 bases). The receptor was derived from a female donor with breast cancer. The CDR3 coding sequence is TGCGCCAGCAGCCAAGCGGGGGGCAATCAGCCCCAGCATTTT. As protein: CASSQAGGNQPQHF.